This TCR beta chain appears in the sequencing data of a study of blood T cells in healthy people across ages (dated by TCRdb to between 2015 and 2016). Study-level background: In model experiments, roughly one uniquely barcoded TCR beta cDNA molecule per two T cells was captured by template switching. Age-related changes in TCR beta repertoire diversity were measured in the study by deep sequencing normalized with unique cDNA molecular identifiers. Four age groups were formed from the donors: young (average about 16 years), middle-aged (roughly 38), aged (approximately 60) and long-lived (roughly 88). To avoid experimental bias, donors of different ages were spread randomly across the sequencing lanes. Using the same blood draw, the study looked at two additional independent replicas of 1 million unique cDNA reads for two donors, one aged 18 to 29 and the other aged 80 or older.

Receptors were amplified or captured by 5' RACE. The data were produced on an Illumina HiSeq 2500. A second PCR of about 7 to 12 cycles was performed with a sample-barcoded 5' primer and a J-beta primer mix. Each TCR beta cDNA molecule received a unique molecular identifier from a template-switch 5' adaptor carrying 12 random nucleotides. Each sample yielded at least 3 million CDR3-containing paired-end reads. The Mint cDNA synthesis kit, primed by a TRBC-specific oligonucleotide, was used to synthesize first-strand cDNA from all RNA. Following uracil-DNA glycosylase treatment, all cDNA underwent a first 18-cycle PCR with the universal primers M1SS and BC2_uni_R. The source study handled its data this way. For normalization, 1 million high-quality reads, each with a distinct molecular identifier, were randomly selected from each sample. Reads sharing molecular identifiers were discarded rather than binned into consensus sequences. MiTCR, set to a Q25 quality threshold and the strictest error-elimination algorithm, was used for CDR3 identification, clonotype clustering and error correction. A nonparametric unseen species model using Euler transformation provided a lower-bound estimate of total TCR beta diversity. The public reads were run again by TCRdb, first through fastp at Q25 and then through MiXCR, and only productive beta chains were kept. Duplicate CDR3 protein sequences are folded into a single record with the most common DNA and genes. These V and J calls rely on TCRdb rather than the paper's analysis. The sample data list about 1.7 million distinct CDR3 sequences, and under 30% of these were observed just once. Over 7% of the sample belongs to the ten largest clones.

The donors were 40 or so Caucasian individuals from Russia, aged about 6 to 95 years, who were systemically healthy. Each donor gave approximately 9.3 milliliters of peripheral blood, collected into EDTA-treated Vacutainer tubes. PBMCs were isolated by Ficoll-Paque density-gradient centrifugation, with at least 6.5 million obtained per sample. Trizol reagent was used to extract total RNA from PBMCs, with at least 5.5 micrograms per sample. For every donor, flow cytometry on a PBMC aliquot measured the percentage of naive CD45RAhigh/CD27high T cells. The paper as a whole reports these results and caveats: As age increased, observed TCR beta diversity per million T cells dropped in a roughly linear way, and a significant reduction was already evident by age about 36. Compared with the aged group, the long-lived group had more naive CD4+ T cells, fewer expanded clones and increased TCR diversity, suggesting age selection. Bulk unsorted PBMC profiling prevented conclusive comparison of naive and antigen-experienced compartments. There was a strong correlation between observed TCR beta diversity and the percentage of naive T cells measured by flow cytometry. The CMV infection status of donors was not known, potentially confounding age-related changes in expanded clonotypes. Estimates of total diversity based on one million sequenced T cells were considered lower bounds and underestimates.

Trimming at the junction amounts to 4 bases on V and 7 bases on J, and the germline ends lie 14 bases apart. CDR1 and CDR2, looked up from the germline V gene, are SGHDT and YYEEEE. The CDR3 has 13 amino acids, counting the end cysteine and phenylalanine. Kept here is only the CDR3 DNA, which spans 39 bases and is read in frame from base 1. This clonotype occurred a few times. Its antigen specificity is not known. The record has no base qualities; no much larger clone is one base away. This TCR was recovered from a woman aged 25 to 39 in good health. What was sequenced was blood. The chain is assembled from TRBV5-6 and TRBJ1-2, with TRBD1 tentatively as D gene (5 bases match). The nucleotide sequence reads TGTGCCAGCAGCGTCCAGGGAGTTCCTGGCTACACCTTC. It encodes CASSVQGVPGYTF.